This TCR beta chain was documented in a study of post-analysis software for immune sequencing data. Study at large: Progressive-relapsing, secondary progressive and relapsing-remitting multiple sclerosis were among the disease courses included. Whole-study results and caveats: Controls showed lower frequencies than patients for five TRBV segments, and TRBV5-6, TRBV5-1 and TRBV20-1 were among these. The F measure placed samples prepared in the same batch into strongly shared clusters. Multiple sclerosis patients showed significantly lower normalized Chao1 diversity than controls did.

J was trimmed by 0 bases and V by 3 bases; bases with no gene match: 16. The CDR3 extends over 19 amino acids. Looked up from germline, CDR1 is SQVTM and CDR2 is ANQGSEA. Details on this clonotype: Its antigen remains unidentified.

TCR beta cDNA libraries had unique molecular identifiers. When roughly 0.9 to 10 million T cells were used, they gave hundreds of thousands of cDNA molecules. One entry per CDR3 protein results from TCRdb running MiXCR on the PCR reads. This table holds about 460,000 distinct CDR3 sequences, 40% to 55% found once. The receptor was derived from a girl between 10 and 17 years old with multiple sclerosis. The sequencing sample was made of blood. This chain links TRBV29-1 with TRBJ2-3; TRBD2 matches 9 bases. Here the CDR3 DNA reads TGCAGCGTTGATTTTGGCCATTTAGCGGGAGTTTCTAGCACAGATACGCAGTATTTT. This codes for CSVDFGHLAGVSSTDTQYF.